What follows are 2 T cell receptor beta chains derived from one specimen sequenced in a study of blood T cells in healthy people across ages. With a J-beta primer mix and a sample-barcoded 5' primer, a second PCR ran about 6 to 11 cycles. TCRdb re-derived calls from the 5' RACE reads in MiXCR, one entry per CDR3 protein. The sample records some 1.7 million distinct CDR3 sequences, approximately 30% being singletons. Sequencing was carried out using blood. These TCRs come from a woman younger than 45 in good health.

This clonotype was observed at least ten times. DNA for the CDR3: TGCAGTGCCCTTCAAGGGGGGGTTCAATATAATTCACCCCTCCACTTT. Protein sequence: CSALQGGVQYNSPLHF. The genes are TRBV20-1 and TRBJ1-6, with a tentative D call TRBD1 (6 bases). This CDR3 has 16 residues. The V end lost 6 bases, the J end lost 4 bases, and 19 bases lay between the germline ends. Germline CDR1 is DFQATT and CDR2 is SNEGSKA (reference sequence).

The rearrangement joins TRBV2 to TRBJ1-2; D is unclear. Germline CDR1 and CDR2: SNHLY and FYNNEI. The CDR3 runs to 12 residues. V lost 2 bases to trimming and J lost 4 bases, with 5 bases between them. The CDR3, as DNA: TGTGCCAGCAGTGAAAATGTCTATGGCTACACCTTC. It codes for CASSENVYGYTF.